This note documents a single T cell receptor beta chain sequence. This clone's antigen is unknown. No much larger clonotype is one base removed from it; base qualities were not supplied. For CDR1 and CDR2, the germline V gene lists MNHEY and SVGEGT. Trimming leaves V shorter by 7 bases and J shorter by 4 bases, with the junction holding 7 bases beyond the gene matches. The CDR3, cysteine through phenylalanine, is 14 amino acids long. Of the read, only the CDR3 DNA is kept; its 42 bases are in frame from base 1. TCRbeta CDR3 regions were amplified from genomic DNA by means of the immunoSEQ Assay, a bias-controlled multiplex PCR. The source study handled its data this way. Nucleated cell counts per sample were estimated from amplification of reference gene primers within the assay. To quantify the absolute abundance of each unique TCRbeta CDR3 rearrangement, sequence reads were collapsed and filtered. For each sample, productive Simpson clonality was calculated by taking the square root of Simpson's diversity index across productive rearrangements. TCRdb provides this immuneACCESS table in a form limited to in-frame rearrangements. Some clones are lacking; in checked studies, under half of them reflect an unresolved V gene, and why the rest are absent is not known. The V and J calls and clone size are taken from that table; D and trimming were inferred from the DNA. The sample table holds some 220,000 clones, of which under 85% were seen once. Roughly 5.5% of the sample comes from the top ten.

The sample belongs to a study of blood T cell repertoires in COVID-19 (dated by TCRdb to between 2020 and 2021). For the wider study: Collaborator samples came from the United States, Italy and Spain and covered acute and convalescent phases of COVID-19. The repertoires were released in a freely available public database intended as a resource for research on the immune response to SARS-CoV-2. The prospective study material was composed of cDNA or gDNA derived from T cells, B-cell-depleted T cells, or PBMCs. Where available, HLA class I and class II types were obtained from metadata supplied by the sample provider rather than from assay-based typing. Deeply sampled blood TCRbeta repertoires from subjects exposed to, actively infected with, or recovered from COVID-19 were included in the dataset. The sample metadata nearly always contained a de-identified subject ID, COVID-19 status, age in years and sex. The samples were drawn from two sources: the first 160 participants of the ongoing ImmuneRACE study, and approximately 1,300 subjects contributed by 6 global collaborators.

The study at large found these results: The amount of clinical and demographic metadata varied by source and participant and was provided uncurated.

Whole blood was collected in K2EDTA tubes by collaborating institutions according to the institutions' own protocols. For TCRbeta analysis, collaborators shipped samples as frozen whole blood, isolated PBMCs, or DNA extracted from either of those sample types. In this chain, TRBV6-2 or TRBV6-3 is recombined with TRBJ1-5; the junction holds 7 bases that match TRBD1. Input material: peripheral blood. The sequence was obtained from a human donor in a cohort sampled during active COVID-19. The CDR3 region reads CASNPDRANQPQHF. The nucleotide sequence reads TGTGCCAGCAACCCTGACAGGGCGAATCAGCCCCAGCATTTT.